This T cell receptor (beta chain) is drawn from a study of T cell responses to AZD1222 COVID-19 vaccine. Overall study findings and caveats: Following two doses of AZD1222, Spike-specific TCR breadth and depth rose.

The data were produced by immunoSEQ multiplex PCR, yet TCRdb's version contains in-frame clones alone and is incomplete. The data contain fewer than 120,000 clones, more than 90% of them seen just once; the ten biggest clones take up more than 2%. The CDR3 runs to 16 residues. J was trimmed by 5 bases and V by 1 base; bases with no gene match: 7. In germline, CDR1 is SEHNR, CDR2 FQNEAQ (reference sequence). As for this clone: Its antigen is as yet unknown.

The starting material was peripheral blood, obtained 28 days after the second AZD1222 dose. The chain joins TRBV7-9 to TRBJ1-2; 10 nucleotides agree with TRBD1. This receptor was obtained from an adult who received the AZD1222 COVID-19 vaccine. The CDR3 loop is CASSLVWGQGSYGYTF. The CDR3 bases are TGTGCCAGCAGCTTAGTCTGGGGACAGGGGTCATATGGCTACACCTTC.